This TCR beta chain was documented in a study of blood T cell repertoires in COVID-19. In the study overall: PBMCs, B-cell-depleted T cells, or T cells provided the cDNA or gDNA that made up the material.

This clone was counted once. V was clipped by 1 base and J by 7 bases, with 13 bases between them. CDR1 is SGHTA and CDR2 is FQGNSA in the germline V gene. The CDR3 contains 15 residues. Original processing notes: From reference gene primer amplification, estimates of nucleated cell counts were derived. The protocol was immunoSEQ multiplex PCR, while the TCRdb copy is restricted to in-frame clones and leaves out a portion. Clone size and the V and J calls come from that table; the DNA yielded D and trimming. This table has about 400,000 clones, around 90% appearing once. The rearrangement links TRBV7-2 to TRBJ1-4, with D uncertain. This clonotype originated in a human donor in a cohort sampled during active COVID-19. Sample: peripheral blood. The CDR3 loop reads CASSLVGFTAEKLFF. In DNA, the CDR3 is TGTGCCAGCAGCTTAGTTGGGTTTACAGCTGAAAAACTGTTTTTT. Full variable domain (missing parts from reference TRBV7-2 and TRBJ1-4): GAGVSQSPSNKVTEKGKDVELRCDPISGHTALYWYRQSLGQGLEFLIYFQGNSAPDKSGLPSDRFSAERTGGSVSTLTIQRTQQEDSAVYLCASSLVGFTAEKLFFGSGTQLSVL.